A single sample is the source of the 21 T cell receptor beta chains below, sequenced in a study of blood T cells in healthy people across ages. A second PCR of 7 to 11 cycles used a sample-barcoded 5' primer and a J-beta primer mix. One entry per CDR3 protein, called by TCRdb with MiXCR from the 5' RACE reads. The sample contains about 1,800,000 distinct CDR3 sequences, 28% of which appear only once. The sequenced sample was blood. The receptors here all came from a woman in her twenties or thirties in good health.

A few counts support this clonotype. The gene calls are TRBV29-1 and TRBJ2-1; 8 nucleotides align to TRBD1. The germline V gene encodes CDR1 SQVTM and CDR2 ANQGSEA. The length of the CDR3 is 14 residues. J was trimmed by 4 bases and V by 2 bases; bases with no gene match: 4. The CDR3 nucleotides are TGCAGCGTTGAAAAGGACAGGGAATACAATGAGCAGTTCTTC. As protein: CSVEKDREYNEQFF.

The gene calls are TRBV7-2 and TRBJ2-3; maybe TRBD2 (7 bases). The germline CDR1 and CDR2 sequences are SGHTA and FQGNSA. The CDR3 extends over 14 amino acids. V dropped 3 bases and J dropped 4 bases, with 11 bases sitting between them. The CDR3 here is CASSFGGHADTQYF. The CDR3, as DNA: TGTGCCAGCAGCTTCGGGGGGCATGCAGATACGCAGTATTTT.

The chain couples TRBV10-2 to TRBJ2-1; maybe TRBD2 (5 bases). The J call is doubtful: the DNA matches TRBJ2-7 better. The CDR3 totals 15 residues. The germline V gene encodes CDR1 WSHSY and CDR2 SAAADI. For the CDR3, the DNA is TGCGCCAGCAGTGAACCCGGGATCTCCTACAATGAGCAGTACTTC. This gives the protein CASSEPGISYNEQYF.

This clonotype was counted at least ten times. This chain links TRBV20-1 with TRBJ2-7; TRBD2 matches at 9 bases. Germline lookup yields CDR1 DFQATT and CDR2 SNEGSKA (reference sequence). With 6 bases clipped from V and 3 bases from J, the junction kept 3 bases outside the gene matches. The CDR3 has 12 amino acids. The CDR3 reads CSARSGGYEQYF. Written as DNA, the CDR3 is TGCAGTGCCCGTAGCGGGGGCTACGAGCAGTACTTC.

The chain combines TRBV5-1 with TRBJ1-1; no clear D. Germline V gene data show CDR1 as SGHRS and CDR2 as YFSETQ. Trimming removed 4 bases at V and 1 base at J, with 11 bases between. The CDR3 covers 14 residues. In DNA, the CDR3 is TGCGCCAGCAGCCGTGGACCCAGGAACACTGAAGCTTTCTTT. This encodes CASSRGPRNTEAFF.

The rearrangement joins TRBV6-1 to TRBJ2-1; no clear D gene. Germline V lookup: CDR1 MNHNS, CDR2 SASEGT. CDR3 length equals 14 residues. V lost 5 bases and J lost 3, with 11 bases in between. CDR3: CASSPRVIYNEQFF. Written as DNA, the CDR3 is TGTGCCAGCAGTCCCCGAGTGATCTACAATGAGCAGTTCTTC.

This clonotype came up a few times. The V and J genes are TRBV3-1 and TRBJ1-1; the D is unclear. CDR3 length: 16 residues. Germline CDR1 and CDR2: LGHDT and YNNKEL (reference sequence). V was pared by 0 bases and J by 1 base, with 12 bases between. In nucleotides, the CDR3 is TGTGCCAGCAGCCAAGATTGGGAGACTAGGAACACTGAAGCTTTCTTT. Translation: CASSQDWETRNTEAFF.

V usage is TRBV7-9 and J usage is TRBJ2-1, with a weak D call TRBD2 (6 bases). The CDR3 has 14 residues. V dropped 6 bases and J dropped 5 bases, with 14 bases sitting between them. Germline V lookup: CDR1 SEHNR, CDR2 FQNEAQ (reference sequence). The CDR3 DNA is TGTGCCAGCAGTACGGGACTTATAAACAATGAGCAGTTCTTC. The encoded protein is CASSTGLINNEQFF.

This clonotype was seen a handful of times. This chain links TRBV12-3 or TRBV12-4 with TRBJ1-1; TRBD1 might be the D (6 bases). CDR3 length: 11 residues. Trimming shortened V by 6 bases and J by 11 bases, and 13 bases separated the two germline ends. The DNA for the CDR3 is TGTGCCAGCAGCTCCACAGGGAACGCTTTCTTT. Translated, it gives CASSSTGNAFF.

There are many counts of this clonotype. The V gene is TRBV29-1, the J gene TRBJ1-5, with D possibly being TRBD1 (5 bases). The CDR3 is made up of 13 amino acids. V lost 4 bases, J lost 6 bases, and 13 bases lay in between. The germline V gene has CDR1 SQVTM and CDR2 ANQGSEA. The CDR3 is CSVGGAVGQPQHF. CDR3 sequence (DNA): TGCAGCGTTGGGGGCGCTGTCGGTCAGCCCCAGCATTTT.

As for this clonotype: At one end the junction does not follow the germline gene, possibly because of a read error. The chain couples TRBV2 to TRBJ1-2; 8 bases fit TRBD1. Per germline, CDR1 SNHLY and CDR2 FYNNEI. CDR3 length: 15 residues. CDR3 loop: CASTEQGEYMLGYTF. DNA for the CDR3: TGTGCCAGCACTGAACAGGGGGAATATATGTTAGGCTACACCTTC.

This clonotype was seen only a few times. The V call is TRBV5-1, the J call TRBJ2-1; D remains ambiguous. CDR1 is SGHRS and CDR2 is YFSETQ in the germline V gene. V was trimmed by 0 bases and J by 2 bases, leaving 9 bases between them. The CDR3 is 15 amino acids. The CDR3: CASSLGEVPYNEQFF. The CDR3 DNA reads as TGCGCCAGCAGCTTGGGCGAGGTCCCCTACAATGAGCAGTTCTTC.

This clonotype has at least ten counts. This chain joins TRBV7-9 and TRBJ2-1; 7 bases match TRBD1. The CDR3 runs to 12 residues. The germline gives CDR1 SEHNR, CDR2 FQNEAQ (reference sequence). Unmatched junction bases numbered 2, after V lost 5 bases and J lost 7 bases. The CDR3 sequence: CASSHRGNEQFF. CDR3 nucleotide sequence: TGTGCCAGCAGCCACAGGGGTAATGAGCAGTTCTTC.

This clonotype has just a few counts. The chain has TRBV5-1 and TRBJ2-7, with 7 bases identical to TRBD1. The CDR3 runs to 15 residues. The V and J ends lost 3 bases and 0 bases, in that order; junction bases with no gene match: 6. Germline values: CDR1 SGHRS, CDR2 YFSETQ. CDR3 amino acids: CASSSQGQASYEQYF. The CDR3 DNA is TGCGCCAGCAGCTCTCAAGGACAGGCCTCCTACGAGCAGTACTTC.

This clonotype showed up many times. This chain joins TRBV12-3 or TRBV12-4 and TRBJ2-7; 12 positions match TRBD2. V trimming: 5 bases; J trimming: 4 bases; junction bases outside the gene matches: 9. This CDR3 comprises 16 residues. CDR3 loop: CASSPDGLAGNYEQYF. The CDR3 region has the DNA TGTGCCAGCAGTCCGGACGGACTAGCGGGGAATTACGAGCAGTACTTC.

This clonotype was detected only a few times. The chain uses TRBV10-1 and TRBJ2-1, with TRBD1 matching over 7 bases. CDR3 length: 16 amino acids. From germline, CDR1 is WNHNN and CDR2 SYGVQD (reference sequence). With V trimmed by 3 bases and J by 6 bases, 11 bases remained unmatched. This chain's CDR3 is CASSELGETGPNEQFF. The CDR3 coding sequence is TGCGCCAGCAGTGAATTGGGCGAGACAGGGCCCAATGAGCAGTTCTTC.

V usage is TRBV28 and J usage is TRBJ2-1; 9 bases are shared with TRBD1. CDR3 size: 16 residues. Germline values: CDR1 MDHEN, CDR2 SYDVKM. V shed 6 bases and J 6 bases; nucleotides not matched to a gene: 12. Here the CDR3 reads CASSLDRGAMLNEQFF. DNA for the CDR3: TGTGCCAGCAGCCTGGACAGGGGCGCGATGCTCAATGAGCAGTTCTTC. Full variable domain (missing parts from reference TRBV28 and TRBJ2-1): DVKVTQSSRYLVKRTGEKVFLECVQDMDHENMFWYRQDPGLGLRLIYFSYDVKMKEKGDIPEGYSVSREKKERFSLILESASTNQTSMYLCASSLDRGAMLNEQFFGPGTRLTVL.

This clonotype was observed a handful of times. V gene TRBV3-1 combines with J gene TRBJ2-1; TRBD2 matches at 15 bases. Trimming took 6 bases from V and 7 from J; bases not matched to a gene: 13. This CDR3 spans 18 amino acids. The germline V gene has CDR1 LGHDT and CDR2 YNNKEL (reference sequence). In nucleotides, the CDR3 is TGTGCCAGCAGTCCCGACAATGGACTAGCGGGGGGGCCGAATGAGCAGTTCTTC. Its protein product is CASSPDNGLAGGPNEQFF.

This clonotype was seen a few times. V usage is TRBV18 and J usage is TRBJ2-6; 9 bases are shared with TRBD1. V shed 4 bases and J 2 bases; nucleotides not matched to a gene: 12. Germline V gives CDR1 KGHSH, CDR2 LQKENI. The CDR3 has 19 amino acids. The CDR3 region is CASSQMPGQGSTGANVLTF. DNA for the CDR3: TGTGCCAGCTCACAAATGCCGGGACAGGGAAGCACTGGGGCCAACGTCCTGACTTTC.

The rearrangement links TRBV5-6 to TRBJ2-1; 10 bases line up with TRBD2. The CDR3 extends over 16 amino acids. CDR1 is SGHDT and CDR2 is YYEEEE in the germline V gene. Germline trimming cut 4 bases from V and 3 bases from J; bases unmatched to any gene: 7. CDR3 bases: TGTGCCAGCAGCCGGACTAGCGGTAAACTCTACAATGAGCAGTTCTTC. Protein product: CASSRTSGKLYNEQFF.

This clonotype was counted only a few times. The chain recombines TRBV5-1 with TRBJ2-5; no clear D. This CDR3 region has 14 residues. Germline CDR1 and CDR2: SGHRS and YFSETQ. Trimming left V 2 bases short and J 1 base short, with 9 bases between. As DNA, the CDR3 is TGCGCCAGCAGCTTTTCCACAGTCCAAGAGACCCAGTACTTC. Translation: CASSFSTVQETQYF.